This T cell receptor beta chain was recovered during a study of Tregs in tolerant kidney transplant recipients. Unstimulated Tregs (CD4+CD25+CD127-) and CD4+CD25- non-Tregs were sorted from PBMCs. Sequenced by immunoSEQ multiplex PCR; TCRdb stores in-frame clones only, minus some. Here the sample spans 200,000 to 300,000 clones, around 82% being singletons. This TCR was recovered from a human donor in good health. The sample taken for sequencing was CD4+ T cells from blood.

CDR3 bases: TGTGCCAGCAGTGAAGTCAGTAATCTGGGAGTAGGAGGTGAAAAACTGTTTTTT. Encoded protein: CASSEVSNLGVGGEKLFF. The chain employs TRBV6-1 and TRBJ1-4; D unresolved. CDR1 is MNHNS and CDR2 is SASEGT in the germline V gene. The CDR3 runs to 18 residues. V lost 1 base, J lost 7 bases, and 22 bases lay in between.